Below, 18 T cell receptor beta chains from the same sample are listed, as sequenced in a study of T cells expressing NK-cell markers. TCRdb re-analyzed the 5' RACE reads; it lists each CDR3 protein once, without DNA. The table counts 300,000 to 500,000 distinct CDR3 sequences; around 11% lies in the top ten. Input material: blood T cells: a sorted CD56 or NKG2C T cell subset, CD4+ or CD8+ T cells, or bulk PBMC T cells (not recorded which). The source of these receptors is a woman aged 50 to 60 in good health.

J is TRBJ2-1 and V is TRBV12-3 or TRBV12-4; TCRdb designates TRBD1, a call that cannot be tested without DNA. The CDR3 has 17 amino acids. The CDR3 protein is CASSLSGARGPKNEQFF.

This chain links TRBV12-3 or TRBV12-4 with TRBJ2-1; the D call of TRBD1 rests on TCRdb alone, since no DNA is present to check it. CDR3 length: 13 residues. The CDR3 reads CASSQGPLAGQFF.

V and J are TRBV11-2 and TRBJ2-2; the TRBD2 assignment by TCRdb is unverifiable without DNA. Germline CDR1 is SGHAT and CDR2 is FQNNGV. CDR3 length: 15 residues. The CDR3 is CASSYLAGGNGELFF.

CDR3 residues: CASNPDWGGEQFF. The chain joins TRBV12-3 or TRBV12-4 to TRBJ2-1; lacking DNA, the TRBD2 call made by TCRdb goes unchecked. The CDR3 length is 13 residues.

The V gene is TRBV29-1, the J gene TRBJ2-1; there is no DNA to check the TCRdb D call of TRBD1. The CDR3 runs 13 residues. Germline CDR1 and CDR2: SQVTM and ANQGSEA. The CDR3: CSVHAVGQGTAFF.

V and J are TRBV3-1 and TRBJ2-6; TCRdb calls TRBD1, which cannot be checked without DNA. The CDR3 has 17 amino acids. Germline V gene lookup returns CDR1 LGHDT and CDR2 YNNKEL (reference sequence). CDR3 region: CASSPTGHPSGANVLTF.

The chain uses TRBV30 and TRBJ2-1; checking the TCRdb D call of TRBD2 is not possible without DNA. CDR3 size: 16 residues. Germline CDR1 reads GTSNPN; CDR2 reads SVGIG (reference sequence). The CDR3 spells CAWSPTSGRVNNEQFF.

The chain employs TRBV20-1 and TRBJ1-4; TCRdb proposes TRBD1, but this gene call is untestable without DNA. Germline lookup yields CDR1 DFQATT and CDR2 SNEGSKA (reference sequence). The CDR3 contains 15 residues. CDR3 region: CSARDDDRDSEKLFF.

This chain connects TRBV3-1 to TRBJ1-1; TCRdb's assignment of TRBD1 cannot be checked, as there is no DNA. Germline lookup yields CDR1 LGHDT and CDR2 YNNKEL (reference sequence). The CDR3 sequence is 14 residues long. The CDR3 here is CASGPGTGSTEAFF.

The genes are TRBV7-8 and TRBJ2-5. The CDR3 length is 15 residues. The germline gives CDR1 SGHVS, CDR2 FQNEAQ. The CDR3 sequence is CASSLVHKGKETQYF.

The chain couples TRBV5-1 to TRBJ1-1; TCRdb proposes TRBD1, but this gene call is untestable without DNA. This CDR3 has 17 residues. The germline CDR1 and CDR2 sequences are SGHRS and YFSETQ. The chain's CDR3 is CASSLAGVLPVNTEAFF.

The chain is built from TRBV7-9 and TRBJ2-1; with no DNA, the TCRdb D assignment of TRBD2 cannot be verified. The germline gives CDR1 SEHNR, CDR2 FQNEAQ (reference sequence). The CDR3 is made up of 18 amino acids. CDR3 in amino acids: CASRRVTSGRAGNNEQFF.

V gene TRBV19 combines with J gene TRBJ2-1; TCRdb picks TRBD1, but there is no DNA to check that call. CDR1 and CDR2 from the germline V gene are LNHDA and SQIVND (reference sequence). The CDR3 length is 15 residues. CDR3 loop: CASSGRDRLYNEQFF.

This rearrangement joins TRBV20-1 to TRBJ2-1; without DNA, the TCRdb call of TRBD1 cannot be checked. The CDR3 is 15 residues long. From germline, CDR1 is DFQATT and CDR2 SNEGSKA (reference sequence). The CDR3 region is CSARDAGQGGNEQFF.

The chain is built from TRBV9 and TRBJ1-6. The CDR3 spans 14 residues. Germline V gene data show CDR1 as SGDLS and CDR2 as YYNGEE. The CDR3 protein is CASSPYSDGLTAHF.

This rearrangement joins TRBV21-1 to TRBJ2-5; TCRdb gives TRBD1 as the D gene, but with no DNA this cannot be confirmed. TRBV21-1 is termed a pseudogene. The CDR3 contains 15 residues. This CDR3 is CASSNYRGPGETQYF.

The genes are TRBV30 and TRBJ1-2; TCRdb's assignment of TRBD1 cannot be checked, as there is no DNA. This CDR3 comprises 14 residues. Germline V gives CDR1 GTSNPN, CDR2 SVGIG (reference sequence). The CDR3 spells CAWKGHGPLGGYTF.

The chain uses TRBV9 and TRBJ1-5; TCRdb calls TRBD1, which cannot be checked without DNA. CDR3 length: 16 amino acids. Per the germline V gene, CDR1 is SGDLS and CDR2 is YYNGEE. The CDR3 here is CASSTIDRKYNQPQHF.